The clone carrying this TCR beta chain was seen a few times. The sample is drawn from a study of T cells after yellow fever vaccination. In the study overall: Fractions of limited cellularity were prepared by means of SMART-Seq v4 Ultra Low Input.

Each CDR3 protein is one row after TCRdb ran MiXCR on the 5' RACE reads. Of approximately 90,000 distinct CDR3 sequences in the sample, 5.8% were seen once. The sequences come from CD8+ T cells sorted from PBMCs, collected 10 days after the yellow fever booster vaccination. This receptor was taken from a man younger than 30 who received the YFV17D yellow fever vaccine.

This CDR3 reads CASSPRPGTGYNTDTQYF. The CDR3 bases are TGTGCCAGCAGTCCCCGTCCCGGGACAGGGTACAACACAGATACGCAGTATTTT. This chain joins TRBV28 and TRBJ2-3, with 9 positions matching TRBD1. J was trimmed by 2 bases and V by 5 bases; bases with no gene match: 14. Germline CDR1 MDHEN, CDR2 SYDVKM. The CDR3 is 18 amino acids.